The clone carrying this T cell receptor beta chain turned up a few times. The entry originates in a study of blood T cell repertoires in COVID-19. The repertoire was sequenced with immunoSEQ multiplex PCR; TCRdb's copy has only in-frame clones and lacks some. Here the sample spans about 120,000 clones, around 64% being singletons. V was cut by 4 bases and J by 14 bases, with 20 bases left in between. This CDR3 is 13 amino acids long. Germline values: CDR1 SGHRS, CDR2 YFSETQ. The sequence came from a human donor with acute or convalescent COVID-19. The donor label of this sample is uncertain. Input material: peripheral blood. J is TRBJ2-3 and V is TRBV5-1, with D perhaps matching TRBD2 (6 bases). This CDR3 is CASSGGTERVVYF. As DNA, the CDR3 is TGCGCCAGCAGCGGGGGGACCGAACGAGTTGTGTATTTT.